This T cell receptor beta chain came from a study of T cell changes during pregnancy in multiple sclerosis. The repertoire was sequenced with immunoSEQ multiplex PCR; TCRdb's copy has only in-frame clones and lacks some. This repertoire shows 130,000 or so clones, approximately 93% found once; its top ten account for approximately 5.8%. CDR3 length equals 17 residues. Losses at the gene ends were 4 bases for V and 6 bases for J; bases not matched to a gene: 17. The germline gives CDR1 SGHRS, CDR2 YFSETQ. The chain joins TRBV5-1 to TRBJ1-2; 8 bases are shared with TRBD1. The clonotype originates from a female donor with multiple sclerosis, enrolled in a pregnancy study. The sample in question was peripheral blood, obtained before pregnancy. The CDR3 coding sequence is TGCGCCAGCAGCCGATCCCCGGACAGGGCCCCTATCAATGGCTACACCTTC. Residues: CASSRSPDRAPINGYTF.